These T cell receptor beta chains were read from a single sample in a study of a mutant IDH1 vaccine in newly diagnosed glioma. Their specific antigens are unknown. TCRdb keeps only in-frame clones here, not all; method: immunoSEQ multiplex PCR. In the table there are about 50,000 clones, less than 85% of which are singletons. Specimen: PBMCs, collected from a glioma patient whose treatment included an IDH1 peptide vaccine. These receptors were taken from a woman aged 40 to 50 with glioma. Some clones in this sample may be carry-over from other donors' samples. CDR3s include the opening cysteine and the closing phenylalanine or tryptophan.

cdr3_length	v_call	j_call	cdr3_aa
16	TRBV5-6	TRBJ1-5	CASSFRGVNSNQPQHF
15	TRBV19	TRBJ2-1	CASSIWLAVGNEQFF
13	TRBV7-8	TRBJ1-1	CASSLEGATEAFF
15	TRBV29-1	TRBJ2-3	CSVDGVAGGPDTQYF
13	TRBV30	TRBJ2-7	CAWRGQGKGEQYF
15	TRBV5-1	TRBJ2-5	CASSLGTGVQETQYF
16	TRBV18	TRBJ1-5	CASSQQGGYGNQPQHF
12	TRBV30	TRBJ1-1	CAWMGRNTEAFF
15	TRBV2	TRBJ2-7	CASSEIFRGGYEQYF
18	TRBV19	TRBJ1-5	CASSGTGGRKWGNQPQHF
14	TRBV2	TRBJ2-5	CASKIDGVRETQYF
15	TRBV30	TRBJ1-3	CAWSVQGQGGNTIYF
14	TRBV6-5	TRBJ1-2	CASSTLGSDYGYTF
12	TRBV6-1	TRBJ2-1	CASSGGSMVQVF
15	TRBV4-1	TRBJ1-1	CASSQGWGSDTEAFF
14	TRBV7-2	TRBJ2-7	CASRRTGVLHEQYF
16	TRBV9	TRBJ2-3	CASSETGTSGWDTQYF
18	TRBV10-3	TRBJ2-6	CAISEGGSRATGANVLTF
13	TRBV7-8	TRBJ2-7	CASSLQGGYEQYF
16	TRBV7-2	TRBJ1-6	CASSPRGSSYNSPLHF
13	TRBV7-9	TRBJ1-4	CASGTGRFEKLFF
14	TRBV12-5	TRBJ1-1	CASGPGDLNTEAFF
9	TRBV7-2	TRBJ2-7	CAGESEQYF
16	TRBV4-3	TRBJ1-4	CASSLQGGMTNEKLFF
15	TRBV7-6	TRBJ2-2	CASSLVATNTGELFF
13	TRBV7-2	TRBJ1-3	CASSTPSGNTIYF
15	TRBV23-1	TRBJ2-2	CASRLGKGRTGELFF
17	TRBV4-2	TRBJ1-2	CASSQEVSGPRGLGYTF
15	TRBV5-1	TRBJ2-2	CASSLDRPNTGELFF
12	TRBV14	TRBJ1-2	CASSRRADGYTF
14	TRBV7-8	TRBJ2-5	CASSLAPHHGTQYF
12	TRBV15	TRBJ1-5	CATSRDTQPQHF
12	TRBV15	TRBJ2-3	CATSKEPEGLYF
15	TRBV9	TRBJ1-4	CASSDQKSTNEKLFF
15	TRBV6-5	TRBJ1-1	CASRNRQGSRTEAFF
17	TRBV15	TRBJ1-4	CATSSGGAAATNEKLFF
16	TRBV18	TRBJ2-5	CASSLIPPNPKETQYF
15	TRBV5-1	TRBJ1-5	CASSPGANSNQPQHF
14	TRBV2	TRBJ1-1	CASLRGGLDTEAFF
15	TRBV7-9	TRBJ1-3	CASSFDRAGGNTIYF
11	TRBV20-1	TRBJ2-3	CSASDTDTQYF
14	TRBV12-5	TRBJ2-7	CASGLLGASYEQYF
14	TRBV10-2	TRBJ1-4	CASSESLASEKLFF
14	TRBV7-9	TRBJ1-1	CASSSMKGGSEAFF
15	TRBV7-9	TRBJ2-7	CASISGQGSHREQYF
14	TRBV5-1	TRBJ1-3	CASSLAGTGPIIQF
14	TRBV5-1	TRBJ2-7	CASRHAGASYEQYF
11	TRBV6-5	TRBJ2-7	CASSYSTEQYF
10	TRBV7-9	TRBJ1-1	CASSPNKAFF
11	TRBV9	TRBJ1-2	CASSKAGGYTF
14	TRBV28	TRBJ1-5	CASSYGQQYQPQHF
17	TRBV5-1	TRBJ1-3	CASSSGGQLGSGNTIYF